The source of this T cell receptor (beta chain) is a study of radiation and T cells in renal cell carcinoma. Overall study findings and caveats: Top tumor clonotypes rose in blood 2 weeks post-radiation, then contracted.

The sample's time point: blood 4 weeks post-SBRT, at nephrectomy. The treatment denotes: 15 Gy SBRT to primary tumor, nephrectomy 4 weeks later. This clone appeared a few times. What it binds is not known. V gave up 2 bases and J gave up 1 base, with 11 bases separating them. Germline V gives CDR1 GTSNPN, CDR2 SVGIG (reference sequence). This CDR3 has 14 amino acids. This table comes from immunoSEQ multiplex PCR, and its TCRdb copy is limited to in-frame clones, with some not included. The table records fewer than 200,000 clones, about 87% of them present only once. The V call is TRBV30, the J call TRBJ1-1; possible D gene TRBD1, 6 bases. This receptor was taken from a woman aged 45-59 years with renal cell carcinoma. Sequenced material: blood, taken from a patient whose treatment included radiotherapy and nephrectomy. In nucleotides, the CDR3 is TGTGCCTGGAGTTCTTTGGGACAGAACACTGAAGCTTTCTTT. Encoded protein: CAWSSLGQNTEAFF.